The table lists the clone carrying this T cell receptor beta chain with a few counts. Its antigen is still unknown. The ends lost 3 bases at V and 8 bases at J; junction bases unmatched: 6. From germline, CDR1 is MNHNS and CDR2 SASEGT. This CDR3 has 15 amino acids. The sample belongs to a study of blood T cells in healthy people across ages. General study points: Expanded clonotype shifts may have been confounded, as the donors had an unknown CMV status. With naive T cell percentage, TCR beta diversity showed a strong correlation.

The draw of peripheral blood yielded ten milliliters from each donor. PBMCs numbering at least 6 million were isolated per sample. A second PCR of 7 to 11 cycles used a sample-barcoded 5' primer and a J-beta primer mix. TCRdb re-analysed the 5' RACE reads in MiXCR, keeping a single row per CDR3 protein. The sample shows fewer than 700,000 distinct CDR3 sequences, roughly two fifths of them seen only once. The sequenced sample consisted of blood. This chain uses TRBV6-1 with TRBJ2-3; 12 nucleotides align to TRBD1. This TCR came from a man aged 80 or over in good health. The CDR3 coding sequence is TGTGCCAGCAGTGACCGGGACAGGGGGCTCGGTACGCAGTATTTT. It is translated as CASSDRDRGLGTQYF.